The rows below give T cell receptor beta chains drawn from one sample of a study of cytomegalovirus exposure and HLA in healthy donors. TCRdb's table, derived via immunoSEQ multiplex PCR, lists solely in-frame clones and lacks some. Of roughly 84,000 clones listed, over 70% were seen once; the top ten hold around 6%. Sequencing was performed on PBMCs. The receptor set was obtained from a male donor in good health and CMV-seropositive. Each CDR3 is given with its conserved first and last residue. The D gene is left open where the match is weak. The size field is filled for only some rows; it gives once, few, many or a size class.

D,size,V,J,CDR3,DNA
TRBD1,.,TRBV27,TRBJ2-7,CASSYRGGGTYEQYF,TGTGCCAGCAGTTATCGAGGGGGCGGCACCTACGAGCAGTACTTC
.,.,TRBV28,TRBJ1-2,CASSFSLGLYGYTF,TGTGCCAGCAGTTTTAGTCTGGGGCTCTATGGCTACACCTTC
.,.,TRBV6-1,TRBJ2-2,CASSGTRNTGELFF,TGTGCCAGCAGTGGTACTCGCAACACCGGGGAGCTGTTTTTT
TRBD1,.,TRBV28,TRBJ2-5,CASSSRQGIEGYQETQYF,TGTGCCAGCAGTTCTCGACAGGGGATTGAAGGCTACCAAGAGACCCAGTACTTC
TRBD1,.,TRBV4-2,TRBJ2-7,CASSQERTGKGYEQYF,TGTGCCAGCAGCCAAGAACGGACAGGGAAGGGCTACGAGCAGTACTTC
TRBD2,.,TRBV27,TRBJ2-7,CASSPSTSIHEQYF,TGTGCCAGCAGCCCTTCGACTAGCATCCACGAGCAGTACTTC
.,.,TRBV7-2,TRBJ1-2,CASSSAGGVGGYTF,TGTGCCAGCAGCTCCGCCGGGGGGGTGGGGGGCTACACCTTC
TRBD1,.,TRBV4-2,TRBJ2-6,CASSPDRDGANVLTF,TGTGCCAGCAGCCCGGACAGGGACGGGGCCAACGTCCTGACTTTC
TRBD2,.,TRBV6-4,TRBJ2-1,CASSVLAGYNEQFF,TGTGCCAGCAGTGTACTAGCGGGGTACAATGAGCAGTTCTTC
TRBD1,few,TRBV27,TRBJ2-7,CASRTAGTGDIEQYF,TGTGCCTCTCGTACCGCTGGGACAGGGGACATCGAGCAGTACTTC
.,.,TRBV2,TRBJ2-5,CASSRGGWTGETQYF,TGTGCCAGCAGCCGCGGCGGTTGGACTGGGGAGACCCAGTACTTC
TRBD1,.,TRBV7-9,TRBJ1-2,CASSFPRWDRGNRYGYTF,TGTGCCAGCAGCTTCCCTAGGTGGGACAGGGGCAATAGATATGGCTACACCTTC
TRBD1,.,TRBV7-3,TRBJ1-1,CASSPGTGIEAFF,TGTGCCAGCAGCCCCGGGACAGGGATTGAAGCTTTCTTT